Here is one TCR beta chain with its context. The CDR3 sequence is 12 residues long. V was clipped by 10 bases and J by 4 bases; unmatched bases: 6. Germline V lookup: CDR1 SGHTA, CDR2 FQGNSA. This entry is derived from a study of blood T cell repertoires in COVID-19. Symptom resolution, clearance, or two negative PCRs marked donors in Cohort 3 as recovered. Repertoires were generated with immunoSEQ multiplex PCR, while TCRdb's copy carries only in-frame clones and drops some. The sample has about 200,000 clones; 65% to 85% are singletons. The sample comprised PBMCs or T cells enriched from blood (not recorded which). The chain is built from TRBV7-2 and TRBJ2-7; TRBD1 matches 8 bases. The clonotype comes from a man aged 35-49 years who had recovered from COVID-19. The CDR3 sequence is CATGQGEYEQYF. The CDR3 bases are TGTGCCACCGGACAGGGTGAATACGAGCAGTACTTC.